These 21 T cell receptor beta chains came from one sample sequenced in a study of T cell responses to AZD1222 COVID-19 vaccine. Clones were read by immunoSEQ multiplex PCR, and TCRdb kept only the in-frame ones, dropping some. The profile shows about 70,000 clones, 84% of them singletons. The starting material was peripheral blood, obtained on day 0 of AZD1222 vaccination. These TCRs come from an adult in good health.

This rearrangement joins TRBV10-3 to TRBJ1-1; D gene uncertain. V lost 3 bases and J 1 base, leaving 15 bases between the germline ends. The germline V gene has CDR1 ENHRY and CDR2 SYGVKD. This CDR3 comprises 16 residues. The CDR3 sequence: CAISDPQGRRNTEAFF. CDR3 in DNA: TGTGCCATCAGTGACCCGCAAGGACGGAGGAACACTGAAGCTTTCTTT.

The chain has TRBV7-3 and TRBJ2-1, with a weak D call TRBD1 (5 bases). V was pared by 0 bases and J by 4 bases, with 34 bases between. There are 23 residues in the CDR3. Germline V gene sequence: CDR1 SGHTA, CDR2 FQGTGA. The CDR3 DNA reads as TGTGCCAGCAGCTTAACCTCTCTGGAGCCATCACTACCCAGGGATTCTTTTTACAATGAGCAGTTCTTC. Residues: CASSLTSLEPSLPRDSFYNEQFF.

This rearrangement joins TRBV10-1 to TRBJ1-1; D gene uncertain. V lost 6 bases, J lost 0 bases, and 8 bases lay in between. The CDR3 runs 13 residues. Germline lookup yields CDR1 WNHNN and CDR2 SYGVQD (reference sequence). The CDR3 nucleotides are TGCGCCAGCAGACTGGATTTGAACACTGAAGCTTTCTTT. Translated, it gives CASRLDLNTEAFF.

The chain is built from TRBV10-3 and TRBJ1-5, with D hard to call. V lost 1 base and J lost 5, with 9 bases in between. The CDR3 consists of 14 residues. Per the germline V gene, CDR1 is ENHRY and CDR2 is SYGVKD. In DNA, the CDR3 is TGTGCCATCAGTGAGTGGGGAGGGTATCAGCCCCAGCATTTT. Amino acids: CAISEWGGYQPQHF.

This clone turned up a few times. This chain joins TRBV28 and TRBJ1-1, with TRBD1 matching 7 bases. After removal of 4 bases from V and 6 bases from J, the junction contained 5 bases not matched to a gene. Germline CDR1 MDHEN, CDR2 SYDVKM. This CDR3 spans 13 amino acids. The DNA of the CDR3 is TGTGCCAGCAGTTCAGGGGGTGTCGCTGAAGCTTTCTTT. It translates to CASSSGGVAEAFF.

The rearrangement links TRBV28 to TRBJ1-1; D might be TRBD1 (6 bases). This CDR3 is 15 amino acids long. The V gene lost 2 bases and the J gene lost 0 bases, with 10 bases spanning the gap. Germline CDR1 and CDR2: MDHEN and SYDVKM. CDR3 protein: CASSLPQGLNTEAFF. In DNA, the CDR3 is TGTGCCAGCAGTTTACCACAGGGTCTGAACACTGAAGCTTTCTTT.

V gene TRBV28 combines with J gene TRBJ2-5; D gene uncertain. V dropped 3 bases and J dropped 4 bases, with 3 bases sitting between them. This CDR3 comprises 11 residues. The germline V gene has CDR1 MDHEN and CDR2 SYDVKM. The CDR3 reads CASSFRETQYF. CDR3 sequence (DNA): TGTGCCAGCAGTTTTCGAGAGACCCAGTACTTC.

The chain joins TRBV12-3 or TRBV12-4 to TRBJ1-5, with D unresolved. The CDR3 totals 9 residues. The V end was cut by 8 bases, the J end by 10 bases, with 6 bases between. The CDR3 bases are TGTGCCAGCGGGGAACCCCAGCATTTT. It specifies CASGEPQHF.

The genes are TRBV7-2 and TRBJ1-2, with 7 positions matching TRBD1. This CDR3 has 15 residues. Germline CDR1 reads SGHTA; CDR2 reads FQGNSA. With V trimmed by 5 bases and J by 0 bases, 6 bases remained unmatched. The CDR3 sequence is CASSSQGGANYGYTF. The CDR3 DNA reads TGTGCCAGCAGCAGCCAGGGGGGCGCTAACTATGGCTACACCTTC.

The chain is built from TRBV18 and TRBJ2-5; TRBD1 agrees at 8 bases. V lost 0 bases, J lost 1 base, and 7 bases stayed unmatched. This CDR3 comprises 17 residues. Looked up from germline, CDR1 is KGHSH and CDR2 is LQKENI. This chain's CDR3 is CASSPPRGQATQETQYF. CDR3 nucleotides: TGTGCCAGCTCACCACCGAGGGGACAGGCAACCCAAGAGACCCAGTACTTC.

The chain has TRBV5-1 and TRBJ1-2; D gene unclear. Germline-derived CDR1 and CDR2 are SGHRS and YFSETQ. V lost 7 bases, J lost 4 bases, and 11 bases lay in between. The length of the CDR3 is 12 residues. The CDR3 sequence is CASGPATYGYTF. The CDR3 coding sequence is TGCGCCAGCGGACCGGCCACCTATGGCTACACCTTC.

The V call is TRBV6-2 or TRBV6-3, the J call TRBJ1-6; D remains unclear. The CDR3 totals 16 residues. Germline V gene data show CDR1 as MNHEY and CDR2 as SVGEGT. V lost 6 bases to trimming and J lost 5 bases, with 17 bases between them. The CDR3 DNA follows: TGTGCCAGCAGCAAGGGCAAGGACGTCAATAATTCACCCCTCCACTTT. This codes for CASSKGKDVNNSPLHF.

This rearrangement joins TRBV6-5 to TRBJ2-7; TRBD2 aligns across 10 bases. The CDR3 length is 15 residues. Germline values: CDR1 MNHEY, CDR2 SVGAGI. V gave up 5 bases and J gave up 4 bases; unmatched junction bases: 8. CDR3 sequence (DNA): TGTGCCAGCAGTCTTTCAGCGGGGGGGCTGTACGAGCAGTACTTC. Its protein product is CASSLSAGGLYEQYF.

The chain has TRBV4-2 and TRBJ1-6, with D unclear. CDR1 LGHNA and CDR2 YNFKEQ come from the germline V gene. The CDR3 has 16 residues. Trimming pared 4 bases from V and 7 bases from J, leaving 17 bases between. Written as DNA, the CDR3 is TGTGCCAGCAGCCCAAGGACGGGGTCAGCCAATTCACCCCTCCACTTT. Protein product: CASSPRTGSANSPLHF.

The chain is built from TRBV30 and TRBJ1-5; D is unresolved. With 0 bases removed from V and 5 bases from J, the gap between germline ends came to 8 bases. Germline loops: CDR1 GTSNPN, CDR2 SVGIG (reference sequence). The CDR3 covers 13 residues. In DNA form, the CDR3 reads TGTGCCTGGAGTGTAAGGGATGATCAGCCCCAGCATTTT. It specifies CAWSVRDDQPQHF.

The rearrangement links TRBV5-1 to TRBJ2-3; 7 bases are shared with TRBD2. The V gene's germline CDR1 is SGHRS and CDR2 YFSETQ. CDR3 length equals 14 residues. V was clipped by 0 bases and J by 3 bases; unmatched bases: 1. The CDR3 DNA follows: TGCGCCAGCAGCTTGGGACTAGCAACAGATACGCAGTATTTT. This gives the protein CASSLGLATDTQYF.

The chain has TRBV4-1 and TRBJ2-6, with D possibly matching TRBD1 (5 bases). Germline CDR1 reads MGHRA; CDR2 reads YSYEKL. Trimming left V 3 bases short and J 0 bases short, with 12 bases between. CDR3 length: 17 residues. The CDR3, as DNA: TGCGCCAGCAGCCAGCCCCTCGACAGCTCTGGGGCCAACGTCCTGACTTTC. Translated: CASSQPLDSSGANVLTF.

The chain carries TRBV24-1 and TRBJ1-2; 10 bases are shared with TRBD1. V lost 5 bases, J lost 4 bases, and 3 bases stayed unmatched. CDR1 is KGHDR, CDR2 SFDVKD, per germline. This CDR3 has 14 amino acids. CDR3 in amino acids: CATSGGQGSYGYTF. CDR3 DNA sequence: TGTGCCACCAGTGGGGGACAGGGGTCCTATGGCTACACCTTC.

This chain joins TRBV7-6 and TRBJ2-7; D ambiguous. Germline V gene sequence: CDR1 SGHVS, CDR2 FNYEAQ. V was trimmed by 1 base and J by 6 bases, leaving 13 bases between them. The CDR3 consists of 14 residues. CDR3 amino acids: CASSLGQPRAEQYF. The CDR3, as DNA: TGTGCCAGCAGCTTAGGGCAACCTCGGGCCGAGCAGTACTTC.

This clone appeared once. The chain links TRBV28 to TRBJ1-2; D is unclear. Deletions cut 5 bases from V and 2 bases from J, with 6 bases between. The length of the CDR3 is 12 residues. In germline, CDR1 is MDHEN, CDR2 SYDVKM. CDR3 residues: CASSTSNYGYTF. The CDR3, as DNA: TGTGCCAGCAGTACCTCCAACTATGGCTACACCTTC.

This clone was observed a handful of times. The rearrangement links TRBV18 to TRBJ1-1; TRBD1 is a possible D gene (5 bases). The V gene's germline CDR1 is KGHSH and CDR2 LQKENI. The ends were cut back, 4 bases at V and 3 bases at J, with 9 bases in the middle. The CDR3 is 13 residues long. As DNA, the CDR3 is TGTGCCAGCTCACTTGACAGTGACACTGAAGCTTTCTTT. Amino acid sequence: CASSLDSDTEAFF. The full variable domain, rest sourced from reference TRBV18 and TRBJ1-1, is NAGVMQNPRHLVRRRGQEARLRCSPMKGHSHVYWYRQLPEEGLKFMVYLQKENIIDESGMPKERFSAEFPKEGPSILRIQQVVRGDSAAYFCASSLDSDTEAFFGQGTRLTVV.